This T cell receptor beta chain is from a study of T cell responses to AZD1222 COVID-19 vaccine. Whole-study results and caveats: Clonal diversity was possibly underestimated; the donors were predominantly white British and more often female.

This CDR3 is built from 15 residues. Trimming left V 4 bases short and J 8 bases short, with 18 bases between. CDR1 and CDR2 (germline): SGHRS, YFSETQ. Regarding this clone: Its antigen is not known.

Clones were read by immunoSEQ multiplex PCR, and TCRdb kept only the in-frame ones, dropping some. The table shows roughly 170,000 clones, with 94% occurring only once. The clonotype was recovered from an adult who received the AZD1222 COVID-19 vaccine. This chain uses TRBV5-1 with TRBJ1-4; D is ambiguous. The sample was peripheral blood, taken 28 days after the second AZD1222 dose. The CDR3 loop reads CASSTTGPRGEKLFF. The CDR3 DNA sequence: TGCGCCAGCAGCACGACCGGGCCCCGTGGGGAAAAACTGTTTTTT.